The text below deals with one T cell receptor beta chain. The data belong to a study of T cell changes during pregnancy in multiple sclerosis. CDR3 size: 16 residues. In germline, CDR1 is SGHDT, CDR2 YYEEEE. V was trimmed by 7 bases and J by 2 bases, leaving 20 bases between them. Using immunoSEQ multiplex PCR, the repertoire was profiled, and TCRdb retains in-frame clones only, with some absent. Of about 100,000 clones detected, 90% to 95% appear once; the ten largest clones hold about 0.9%. The chain employs TRBV5-6 and TRBJ2-3; TRBD2 might be the D (6 bases). This receptor was obtained from a female donor with multiple sclerosis, enrolled in a pregnancy study. This specimen was peripheral blood, taken before pregnancy. The CDR3 nucleotides read TGTGCCAGCGAAAGACCGGGACTTAGAGTCACAGATACGCAGTATTTT. Translated, it gives CASERPGLRVTDTQYF.